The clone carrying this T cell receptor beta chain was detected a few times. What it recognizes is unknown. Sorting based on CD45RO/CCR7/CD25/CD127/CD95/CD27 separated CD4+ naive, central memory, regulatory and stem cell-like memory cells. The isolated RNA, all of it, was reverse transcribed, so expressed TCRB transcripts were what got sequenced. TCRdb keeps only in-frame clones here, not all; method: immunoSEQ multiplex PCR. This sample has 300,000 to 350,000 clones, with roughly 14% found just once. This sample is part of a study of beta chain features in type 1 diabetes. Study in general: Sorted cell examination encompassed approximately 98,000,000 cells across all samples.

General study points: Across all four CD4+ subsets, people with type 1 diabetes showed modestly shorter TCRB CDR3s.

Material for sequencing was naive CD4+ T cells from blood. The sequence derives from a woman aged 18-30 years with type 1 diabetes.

The CDR3 sequence: CASSLAGTSGSYNEQFF. The DNA for the CDR3 is TGCGCCAGCAGCTTGGCTGGGACTAGCGGATCCTACAATGAGCAGTTCTTC. The chain carries TRBV5-1 and TRBJ2-1; TRBD2 aligns across 11 bases. J gave up 1 base and V 0 bases, and 3 bases lay outside the gene matches. The length of the CDR3 is 17 residues. Germline-derived CDR1 and CDR2 are SGHRS and YFSETQ.